The 25 T cell receptor beta chains below all came from one sample that was sequenced in a study of technical replicates of blood from a handful of donors. Method: immunoSEQ multiplex PCR; TCRdb's copy keeps in-frame clones and lacks some. The sample yields around 100,000 clones, approximately 95% seen once. Source material: T cells isolated from PBMCs. Receptors were obtained from a human donor in good health.

The chain couples TRBV14 to TRBJ2-3; D is perhaps TRBD1 (6 bases). CDR3 length: 14 amino acids. Per the germline V gene, CDR1 is SGHDN and CDR2 is FVKESK. V was shortened by 4 bases and J by 2 bases, with 10 bases between the two germline ends. The CDR3 sequence: CASSRDKTTDTQYF. CDR3 DNA sequence: TGTGCCAGCAGCCGGGACAAGACCACAGATACGCAGTATTTT.

The CDR3 here is CALQGSSYEQYF. The CDR3 region has the DNA TGTGCCCTCCAGGGGAGCTCCTACGAGCAGTACTTC. The chain is built from TRBV7-9 and TRBJ2-7; D is possibly TRBD1 (6 bases). This CDR3 comprises 12 residues. With 11 bases removed from V and 0 bases from J, the gap between germline ends came to 11 bases. Germline V CDR1 and CDR2: SEHNR, FQNEAQ (reference sequence).

The chain couples TRBV5-5 to TRBJ1-1; tentatively, D is TRBD1 (6 bases). Germline values: CDR1 SGHKS, CDR2 YYEKEE (reference sequence). V dropped 2 bases and J dropped 0 bases, with 8 bases sitting between them. The CDR3 runs to 14 residues. This CDR3 reads CASSFDRMNTEAFF. CDR3 in DNA: TGTGCCAGCAGCTTTGACAGGATGAACACTGAAGCTTTCTTT.

V gene TRBV2 combines with J gene TRBJ1-5; 7 bases are a match to TRBD1. This CDR3 is 13 amino acids long. Unmatched junction bases numbered 9, after V lost 2 bases and J lost 14 bases. Germline CDR1 is SNHLY and CDR2 is FYNNEI. The CDR3 coding sequence is TGTGCCAGCAGTGAAAGCCAGGGGGGCACCAAGCATTTT. This codes for CASSESQGGTKHF.

The CDR3 DNA is TGTGCCAGTAGCGAAGGGGGTGGTAGCAATCAGCCCCAGCATTTT. Translating gives CASSEGGGSNQPQHF. V and J are TRBV19 and TRBJ1-5, with a possible D match to TRBD1 (6 bases). Germline lookup yields CDR1 LNHDA and CDR2 SQIVND (reference sequence). The CDR3 covers 15 residues. Trimming removed 6 bases from V and 0 bases from J, with 12 bases in between.

J is TRBJ1-2 and V is TRBV5-1; D gene unclear. V dropped 4 bases and J dropped 3 bases, with 13 bases sitting between them. CDR1 is SGHRS, CDR2 YFSETQ, per germline. This CDR3 contains 14 residues. CDR3 sequence: CASSGRTLDYGYTF. The CDR3 bases are TGCGCCAGCAGCGGGAGAACCCTGGACTATGGCTACACCTTC.

The CDR3 DNA follows: TGTGCCAGCAGGTCGGTGAGCAACACTGAAGCTTTCTTT. Its translation: CASRSVSNTEAFF. This rearrangement joins TRBV7-3 to TRBJ1-1; D gene uncertain. The CDR3 contains 13 residues. With 6 bases removed from V and 2 bases from J, the gap between germline ends came to 10 bases. Germline-derived CDR1 and CDR2 are SGHTA and FQGTGA.

V gene TRBV15 combines with J gene TRBJ1-5; D may be TRBD1 (6 bases). Trimming pared 0 bases from V and 6 bases from J, leaving 15 bases between. CDR1 and CDR2 (germline): LNHNV, YYDKDF (reference sequence). CDR3 length: 16 residues. CDR3 sequence reads: CATSRDPTGYGQPQHF. CDR3 DNA sequence: TGTGCCACCAGCAGAGATCCTACAGGGTACGGTCAGCCCCAGCATTTT.

The chain links TRBV27 to TRBJ2-7; TRBD2 might be the D (6 bases). The CDR3 is 15 residues long. In germline, CDR1 is MNHEY, CDR2 SMNVEV (reference sequence). V lost 0 bases and J 4 bases, leaving 13 bases between the germline ends. CDR3 in amino acids: CASSLSSGLDYEQYF. The CDR3 DNA is TGTGCCAGCAGTTTATCTTCGGGACTGGATTACGAGCAGTACTTC.

The chain uses TRBV30 and TRBJ1-5; TRBD1 might be the D (6 bases). The CDR3 sequence is 14 residues long. Germline CDR1 reads GTSNPN; CDR2 reads SVGIG (reference sequence). V lost 2 bases to trimming and J lost 1 base, with 9 bases between them. CDR3 in amino acids: CAWSLGASNQPQHF. The CDR3 DNA reads as TGTGCCTGGAGTTTGGGGGCGAGCAATCAGCCCCAGCATTTT.

This clone is a singleton in its sample. This chain uses TRBV19 with TRBJ2-2, with TRBD2 matching over 12 bases. Germline V gene lookup returns CDR1 LNHDA and CDR2 SQIVND (reference sequence). J was trimmed by 3 bases and V by 4 bases; bases with no gene match: 12. The CDR3 runs to 19 residues. This chain's CDR3 is CASSTATSGSMPYTGELFF. The CDR3 DNA is TGTGCCAGTAGTACGGCGACTAGCGGGAGTATGCCGTACACCGGGGAGCTGTTTTTT.

The CDR3 region is CASSSGQGIYEQYF. Written as DNA, the CDR3 is TGTGCCAGCAGTTCCGGACAGGGGATCTACGAGCAGTACTTC. The J gene is TRBJ2-7, the V gene TRBV27; 9 bases align to TRBD1. Germline V gene sequence: CDR1 MNHEY, CDR2 SMNVEV (reference sequence). J gave up 3 bases and V 4 bases, and 4 bases lay outside the gene matches. CDR3 length: 14 residues.

V gene TRBV4-3 combines with J gene TRBJ1-2; weak D call: TRBD1 (5 bases). CDR1 is LGHNA and CDR2 is YSLEER in the germline V gene. The ends were cut back, 1 base at V and 4 bases at J, with 13 bases in the middle. The CDR3 extends over 15 amino acids. The CDR3 loop reads CASSQALGTSYGYTF. The CDR3 DNA follows: TGCGCCAGCAGCCAAGCATTAGGGACTAGCTATGGCTACACCTTC.

This sequence joins TRBV27 and TRBJ2-1; tentatively, D is TRBD2 (6 bases). This CDR3 has 14 amino acids. The germline CDR1 and CDR2 sequences are MNHEY and SMNVEV (reference sequence). V gave up 3 bases and J gave up 10 bases, with 16 bases separating them. CDR3 nucleotide sequence: TGTGCCAGCAGTTTCTACCTCGGGGGAGGCGAGCAGTTCTTC. Protein product: CASSFYLGGGEQFF.

The J gene is TRBJ1-4, the V gene TRBV11-2; 7 nucleotides align to TRBD1. CDR1 and CDR2 (germline): SGHAT, FQNNGV. V lost 5 bases, J lost 8 bases, and 14 bases stayed unmatched. The CDR3 length is 16 residues. The CDR3, as DNA: TGTGCCAGCAGCCCCACAGGGGTAAGGGGTTACGAAAAACTGTTTTTT. Its protein product is CASSPTGVRGYEKLFF.

The chain recombines TRBV15 with TRBJ2-7, with 9 bases matching TRBD1. In germline, CDR1 is LNHNV, CDR2 YYDKDF (reference sequence). The CDR3 sequence is 13 residues long. J was trimmed by 2 bases and V by 8 bases; bases with no gene match: 4. The CDR3 DNA reads as TGTGCCACCTGGGACAGGGCTACCTACGAGCAGTACTTC. This encodes CATWDRATYEQYF.

The V call is TRBV29-1, the J call TRBJ1-5; 9 nucleotides match TRBD1. The CDR3 is made up of 13 amino acids. Trimming at V came to 6 bases and at J to 4 bases, leaving 4 bases not matched to a gene. Germline V lookup: CDR1 SQVTM, CDR2 ANQGSEA. The CDR3 loop is CSVRTGENQPQHF. The CDR3 DNA reads TGCAGCGTGAGGACAGGGGAGAATCAGCCCCAGCATTTT.

The V call is TRBV6-6, the J call TRBJ2-7, with D unresolved. This CDR3 has 15 residues. The germline V gene has CDR1 MNHNY and CDR2 SVGAGI (reference sequence). V was clipped by 2 bases and J by 2 bases, with 13 bases between them. In nucleotides, the CDR3 is TGTGCCAGCAGTTACGGCGGCGAAACCCCCTACGAGCAGTACTTC. Its translation: CASSYGGETPYEQYF.

V is TRBV4-1 and J is TRBJ1-2; D gene ambiguous. V dropped 1 base and J dropped 8 bases, with 23 bases sitting between them. Germline CDR1 is MGHRA and CDR2 is YSYEKL. The CDR3 sequence is 17 residues long. The CDR3 loop is CASSQGLEAAYYQGYTF. In nucleotides, the CDR3 is TGCGCCAGCAGCCAAGGGCTTGAGGCAGCCTACTATCAGGGCTACACCTTC.

The chain couples TRBV7-2 to TRBJ1-2; D is uncertain. The V gene lost 8 bases and the J gene lost 3 bases, with 4 bases spanning the gap. Germline V gene sequence: CDR1 SGHTA, CDR2 FQGNSA. The CDR3 contains 10 residues. CDR3 bases: TGTGCCAGCTCCGACTATGGCTACACCTTC. Translated: CASSDYGYTF.

The chain combines TRBV15 with TRBJ2-7; 7 bases align to TRBD2. CDR1 and CDR2 (germline): LNHNV, YYDKDF (reference sequence). J gave up 0 bases and V 1 base, and 6 bases lay outside the gene matches. CDR3 length equals 16 residues. The CDR3 is CATSRATPGGSYEQYF. The DNA for the CDR3 is TGTGCCACCAGCAGAGCTACGCCGGGGGGCTCCTACGAGCAGTACTTC.

This chain connects TRBV5-4 to TRBJ1-1, with D possibly being TRBD1 (5 bases). Germline V lookup: CDR1 SGHNT, CDR2 YYREEE (reference sequence). Trimming took off 6 bases at V and 0 bases at J, with 6 bases between the two ends. The CDR3 runs 12 residues. CDR3 region: CASMDMNTEAFF. DNA of the CDR3: TGTGCCAGCATGGACATGAACACTGAAGCTTTCTTT.

The rearrangement uses TRBV27 and TRBJ2-5; 9 nucleotides match TRBD2. V shed 8 bases, J shed 5 bases, and the junction held 3 bases outside the gene matches. Per germline, CDR1 MNHEY and CDR2 SMNVEV (reference sequence). This CDR3 region has 12 residues. The CDR3 DNA is TGTGCCAGCGGGACTAGCACGGAGACCCAGTACTTC. It specifies CASGTSTETQYF.

The rearrangement uses TRBV5-8 and TRBJ2-7; maybe TRBD2 (6 bases). The CDR3 runs to 13 residues. V dropped 6 bases and J dropped 1 base, with 11 bases sitting between them. Germline V gives CDR1 SGHTS, CDR2 YDEGEE. This CDR3 reads CASMGGLSYEQYF. CDR3 DNA: TGTGCCAGCATGGGGGGATTATCCTACGAGCAGTACTTC. Variable domain in full (rest from reference TRBV5-8 and TRBJ2-7): EAGVTQSPTHLIKTRGQQATLRCSPISGHTSVYWYQQALGLGLQFLLWYDEGEERNRGNFPPRFSGRQFPNYSSELNVNALELEDSALYLCASMGGLSYEQYFGPGTRLTVT.

This chain joins TRBV7-3 and TRBJ2-6, with D possibly matching TRBD1 (6 bases). Looked up from germline, CDR1 is SGHTA and CDR2 is FQGTGA. The CDR3 runs 14 residues. V was shortened by 5 bases and J by 4 bases, with 9 bases between the two germline ends. The CDR3: CASSPGVGANVLTF. The CDR3 region has the DNA TGTGCCAGCAGCCCAGGGGTCGGGGCCAACGTCCTGACTTTC.